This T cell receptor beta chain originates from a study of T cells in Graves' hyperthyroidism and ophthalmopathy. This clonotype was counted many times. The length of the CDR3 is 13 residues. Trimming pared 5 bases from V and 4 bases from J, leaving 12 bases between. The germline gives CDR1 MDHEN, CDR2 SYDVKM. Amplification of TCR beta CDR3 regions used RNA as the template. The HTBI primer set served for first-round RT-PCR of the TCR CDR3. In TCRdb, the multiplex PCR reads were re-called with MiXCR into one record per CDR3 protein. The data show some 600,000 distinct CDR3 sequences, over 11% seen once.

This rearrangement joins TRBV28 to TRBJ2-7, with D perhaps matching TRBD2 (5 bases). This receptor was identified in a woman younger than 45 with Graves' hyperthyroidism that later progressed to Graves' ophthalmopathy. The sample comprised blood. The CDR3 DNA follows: TGTGCCAGCAGTCAGCCTCCGGGGTACGAGCAGTACTTC. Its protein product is CASSQPPGYEQYF.